The 21 T cell receptor beta chains reported below all come from one sample, sequenced in a study of T cell repertoires in aging, cancer and after chemotherapy (dated by TCRdb to between 2018 and 2021). Sequencing instrument: Illumina MiSeq. Using a mixed TRB-A/B primer pool, multiplex touch-down PCR amplified rearranged TRB sequences covering the V, D and J segments. TCRdb trimmed public reads at Q25 via fastp, called clones via MiXCR and kept in-frame beta chains. Merged by CDR3 protein, the rows form single entries marked with the most common genes and DNA. The sample table records about 8,400 distinct CDR3 sequences; roughly 32% of these occur just once. Together, the top ten hold more than 3% of the sample. Instead of sorted cells or RNA, genomic DNA extracted from peripheral blood served as the source for amplifying TCR beta rearrangements. The sample consisted of blood. The source is a human donor in good health.

This clonotype rates as medium-sized. V gene TRBV29-1 combines with J gene TRBJ2-2, with TRBD2 identical over 7 bases. The CDR3 has 17 residues. V gave up 0 bases and J gave up 0 bases; unmatched junction bases: 7. Germline CDR1 reads SQVTM; CDR2 reads ANQGSEA. The CDR3 DNA reads TGCAGCGTTGAAGAGGGACTAACGGAAACGAACACCGGGGAGCTGTTTTTT. This translates into CSVEEGLTETNTGELFF.

By share of the sample, this clonotype is medium-sized. Here the CDR3 DNA reads TGCAGCGTTGACCAACCCCAGGGCACAGATACGCAGTATTTT. This sequence encodes CSVDQPQGTDTQYF. The chain has TRBV29-1 and TRBJ2-3; D uncertain. CDR1 and CDR2 (germline): SQVTM, ANQGSEA. The CDR3 length is 14 residues. V was cut by 3 bases and J by 1 base, with 11 bases left in between.

Within the sample, this clonotype is medium-sized. The J gene is TRBJ2-5, the V gene TRBV15; 13 bases are a match to TRBD2. This CDR3 has 15 amino acids. V gave up 5 bases and J gave up 5 bases; unmatched junction bases: 5. CDR1 and CDR2 from the germline V gene are LNHNV and YYDKDF (reference sequence). CDR3 in DNA: TGTGCCACCAGCTTCGGGACTAGCGGGGCGGAGACCCAGTACTTC. As protein: CATSFGTSGAETQYF.

Only one count was recorded for this clonotype. V is TRBV20-1 and J is TRBJ2-7; 12 bases match TRBD2. The length of the CDR3 is 15 residues. The trim removed 1 base at V and 2 bases at J, leaving 3 bases unmatched. Germline CDR1 DFQATT, CDR2 SNEGSKA (reference sequence). CDR3 coding DNA: TGCAGTGCTAGAGCAGGACTAGCGGGGACCTACGAGCAGTACTTC. This gives the protein CSARAGLAGTYEQYF.

This clonotype was counted between two and nine times. The rearrangement links TRBV6-5 to TRBJ2-1; D perhaps matches TRBD2 (5 bases). V lost 0 bases, J lost 7 bases, and 25 bases lay in between. The germline CDR1 and CDR2 sequences are MNHEY and SVGAGI. CDR3 length: 19 amino acids. The CDR3 region has the DNA TGTGCCAGCAGTTACTCGAGCTTATTGTTAACGGCGAGCGGAAATGAGCAGTTCTTC. It codes for CASSYSSLLLTASGNEQFF.

Relative to its sample, this clonotype is medium-sized. The gene calls are TRBV30 and TRBJ2-5, with 8 positions matching TRBD2. With V trimmed by 2 bases and J by 3 bases, 11 bases remained unmatched. The CDR3 has 16 amino acids. Germline loops: CDR1 GTSNPN, CDR2 SVGIG (reference sequence). CDR3: CAWSPYRGGGKETQYF. CDR3 bases: TGTGCCTGGAGTCCATACCGAGGCGGGGGGAAAGAGACCCAGTACTTC.

The chain is built from TRBV19 and TRBJ2-5; D may match TRBD1 or TRBD2 (5 bases each). The CDR3 totals 16 residues. The germline CDR1 and CDR2 sequences are LNHDA and SQIVND (reference sequence). Trimming removed 3 bases at V and 1 base at J, with 15 bases between. Here the CDR3 reads CASSIRGRRLQETQYF. Written as DNA, the CDR3 is TGTGCCAGTAGTATCCGGGGACGGAGACTCCAAGAGACCCAGTACTTC.

There are a few counts of this clonotype. The chain uses TRBV15 and TRBJ1-2, with a tentative D call TRBD1 (5 bases). The CDR3 sequence is 16 residues long. The germline V and J ends were trimmed by 0 bases and 5 bases, with 16 bases remaining between them. CDR1 and CDR2 from the germline V gene are LNHNV and YYDKDF (reference sequence). DNA of the CDR3: TGTGCCACCAGCAGAGATTTAACGACAGCTCCATATGGCTACACCTTC. It codes for CATSRDLTTAPYGYTF.

The chain has TRBV6-5 and TRBJ2-1; D is uncertain. V dropped 6 bases and J dropped 7 bases, with 7 bases sitting between them. Germline values: CDR1 MNHEY, CDR2 SVGAGI. The CDR3 is 11 amino acids. The CDR3 here is CASSYRNEQFF. CDR3 sequence (DNA): TGTGCCAGCAGCTATAGGAATGAGCAGTTCTTC.

This clonotype came up once. This may be a read error, as it is one base from a much larger clone. The rearrangement uses TRBV6-5 and TRBJ1-6; possibly TRBD1 for D (6 bases). Germline V CDR1 and CDR2: MNHEY, SVGAGI. V lost 8 bases, J lost 8 bases, and 19 bases lay in between. The CDR3 has 15 residues. CDR3 nucleotide sequence: TGTGCCAGCCCCTCCGGGATAAACAGGGATTCACCCCTCCACTTT. It is translated as CASPSGINRDSPLHF.

J is TRBJ1-1 and V is TRBV19, with D unresolved. The germline V gene has CDR1 LNHDA and CDR2 SQIVND (reference sequence). The ends were cut back, 7 bases at V and 2 bases at J, with 14 bases in the middle. This CDR3 comprises 14 residues. This CDR3 is CASKMYQSNTEAFF. CDR3 coding DNA: TGTGCCAGTAAAATGTACCAGAGTAACACTGAAGCTTTCTTT. The variable domain in full, with the rest retrieved from reference TRBV19 and TRBJ1-1, is DGGITQSPKYLFRKEGQNVTLSCEQNLNHDAMYWYRQDPGQGLRLIYYSQIVNDFQKGDIAEGYSVSREKKESFPLTVTSAQKNPTAFYLCASKMYQSNTEAFFGQGTRLTVV.

This clonotype was recorded only once. This sequence joins TRBV11-1 and TRBJ2-3, with no clear D. V was trimmed by 8 bases and J by 10 bases, leaving 13 bases between them. CDR3 length: 11 residues. Germline CDR1 and CDR2: SGHAT and FQDESV (reference sequence). This CDR3 is CASAAHLAQYF. The CDR3, as DNA: TGTGCCAGCGCAGCCCACCTCGCGCAGTATTTT.

CDR3 DNA: TGTGCCAGCAGCTTGGAGGGACAGGGCTTGTTTGAAGCTTTCTTT. Translation: CASSLEGQGLFEAFF. The rearrangement links TRBV5-6 to TRBJ1-1; 9 bases agree with TRBD1. The CDR3 sequence is 15 residues long. CDR1 and CDR2 (germline): SGHDT, YYEEEE. After removal of 0 bases from V and 7 bases from J, the junction contained 7 bases not matched to a gene.

Only a few counts were recorded for this clonotype. The V and J genes are TRBV6-2 or TRBV6-3 and TRBJ1-5, with 7 nucleotides matching TRBD1. The CDR3 loop spans 18 amino acids. The V and J ends lost 1 base and 1 base, in that order; junction bases with no gene match: 10. The V gene's germline CDR1 is MNHEY and CDR2 SVGEGT. CDR3 sequence (DNA): TGTGCCAGCAGTTACTGTGTGGACAGGAGCTTCAGCAATCAGCCCCAGCATTTT. This codes for CASSYCVDRSFSNQPQHF.

This sequence joins TRBV14 and TRBJ1-2; D may be TRBD1 (6 bases). The V gene lost 3 bases and the J gene lost 9 bases, with 11 bases spanning the gap. The CDR3 runs to 12 residues. CDR1 is SGHDN, CDR2 FVKESK, per germline. The CDR3: CASSQPGDRYTF. The DNA for the CDR3 is TGTGCCAGCAGCCAGCCAGGGGATCGCTACACCTTC.

This CDR3 is CASSGVQGARANEKLFF. The CDR3 region has the DNA TGTGCCAGCAGCGGTGTACAGGGGGCAAGGGCTAATGAAAAACTGTTTTTT. This chain uses TRBV5-6 with TRBJ1-4; 9 bases fit TRBD1. The CDR3 is 17 amino acids. CDR1 SGHDT and CDR2 YYEEEE come from the germline V gene. V gave up 4 bases and J gave up 3 bases; unmatched junction bases: 10.

There are a few counts of this clonotype. The J gene is TRBJ2-7, the V gene TRBV6-6; D unresolved. Trimming removed 4 bases from V and 3 bases from J, with 10 bases in between. The CDR3 has 13 amino acids. Germline CDR1 MNHNY, CDR2 SVGAGI (reference sequence). The DNA for the CDR3 is TGTGCCAGCAGTTTAGCAGGCAACTACGAGCAGTACTTC. Protein: CASSLAGNYEQYF.

This chain connects TRBV6-1 to TRBJ2-5; tentative D call: TRBD2 (7 bases). The V end lost 6 bases, the J end lost 5 bases, and 13 bases lay between the germline ends. The germline V gene encodes CDR1 MNHNS and CDR2 SASEGT. CDR3 length equals 13 residues. The CDR3 nucleotides are TGTGCCAGCAGCGAGGGGGGGTGGGAGACCCAGTACTTC. This translates into CASSEGGWETQYF.

The rearrangement uses TRBV27 and TRBJ2-2, with TRBD1 matching over 7 bases. The junction had 3 bases not matched to a gene; V was cut back by 6 bases and J by 2 bases. Germline V gene sequence: CDR1 MNHEY, CDR2 SMNVEV (reference sequence). CDR3 length: 14 residues. The CDR3 DNA sequence: TGTGCCAGCAGACAGGGGACAAACACCGGGGAGCTGTTTTTT. Protein product: CASRQGTNTGELFF.

V is TRBV27 and J is TRBJ2-7; D is possibly TRBD1 (6 bases). This CDR3 region has 13 residues. The germline V and J ends were trimmed by 8 bases and 0 bases, with 11 bases remaining between them. Germline V gene data show CDR1 as MNHEY and CDR2 as SMNVEV (reference sequence). In nucleotides, the CDR3 is TGTGCCAGCCGCCGGGACACCTCCTACGAGCAGTACTTC. Translated: CASRRDTSYEQYF.

V gene TRBV6-5 combines with J gene TRBJ1-5; possibly TRBD1 for D (5 bases). Germline V lookup: CDR1 MNHEY, CDR2 SVGAGI. This CDR3 is built from 17 residues. V was clipped by 4 bases and J by 0 bases, with 16 bases between them. This CDR3 is CASSFSGGRGSNQPQHF. Here the CDR3 DNA reads TGTGCCAGCAGTTTCTCAGGAGGGAGGGGTAGCAATCAGCCCCAGCATTTT.